The following is a T cell receptor (beta chain) sequence with its context. V shed 5 bases and J shed 1 base, with 14 bases lying between them. In germline, CDR1 is SEHNR, CDR2 FQNEAQ (reference sequence). The CDR3 spans 16 residues. This entry belongs to a study of control samples from healthy donors and cancer patients. The repertoire was sequenced with immunoSEQ multiplex PCR; TCRdb's copy has only in-frame clones and lacks some. The sample consists of about 75,000 clones, roughly 82% of them appearing once. Sequencing was done on a sample of blood. The J gene is TRBJ2-2, the V gene TRBV7-9, with D unresolved. The receptor was derived from a man between 50 and 59 years old in good health. This CDR3 is CASSPSLSRNTGELFF. For the CDR3, the DNA is TGTGCCAGCAGCCCCAGTCTGAGCCGGAACACCGGGGAGCTGTTTTTT.